This T cell receptor (beta chain) came from a study of T cell repertoires in cytomegalovirus infection. In TCRdb, the reads were re-called with MiXCR into one record per CDR3 protein. The table has approximately 500,000 distinct CDR3 sequences, 11% seen once. Germline V gene sequence: CDR1 ENHRY, CDR2 SYGVKD. V dropped 8 bases and J dropped 4; count of bases not matched to a gene: 10. CDR3 length: 16 residues. This clonotype turned up a few times. The sequence was collected from a human donor in good health (CMV status not recorded). Some clones in this sample may be carry-over from other donors' samples. Sequencing was carried out using PBMCs. This chain links TRBV10-3 with TRBJ2-5, with 13 nucleotides matching TRBD2. In DNA form, the CDR3 reads TGTGCCATCCAGGATGGGACTAGCGGGGCGGGAGAGACCCAGTACTTC. This sequence encodes CAIQDGTSGAGETQYF.